This record concerns one TCR beta chain sequence. Here immunoSEQ multiplex PCR was the method, and the copy in TCRdb shows in-frame clones only, minus some. The sample includes about 47,000 clones, more than 70% of them seen just once. Trimming took off 2 bases at V and 4 bases at J, with 9 bases between the two ends. From germline, CDR1 is MDHEN and CDR2 SYDVKM. The CDR3 sequence is 13 residues long. These data originate in a study of T cells in tumors after PD-1 blockade. Overall study: Blood samples averaged around 110,000 templates (range 24,679-257,772) and roughly 37,000 unique clonotypes.

This clonotype was obtained from a human donor with basal cell carcinoma. V gene TRBV28 combines with J gene TRBJ2-7, with D possibly TRBD2 on 5 matching bases. The material sequenced was PBMCs, taken before anti-PD-1 treatment. CDR3 in amino acids: CASSLNGGYEQYF. CDR3 in DNA: TGTGCCAGCAGTTTAAACGGCGGGTACGAGCAGTACTTC.